What follows is one T cell receptor (beta chain) and its context. This entry is derived from a study of technical replicates of blood from several donors. Using immunoSEQ multiplex PCR, the repertoire was profiled, and TCRdb retains in-frame clones only, with some absent. In the table there are 73,000 or so clones, 90% to 95% of which are singletons. This TCR derives from a human donor in good health. The sequenced material came from T cells isolated from PBMCs.

This chain's CDR3 is CASSESIAGLAKNIQYF. For the CDR3, the DNA is TGTGCCAGCTCCGAATCAATAGCGGGACTAGCCAAAAACATTCAGTACTTC. J is TRBJ2-4 and V is TRBV18; 8 positions match TRBD2. CDR1 and CDR2 (germline): KGHSH, LQKENI. The CDR3 has 17 amino acids. The J segment lost 0 bases and the V segment lost 6 bases, leaving 10 bases of the junction unmatched.